This T cell receptor (beta chain) was sequenced for a study of blood T cell repertoires in COVID-19. The wider study: The United States, Italy and Spain supplied acute and convalescent COVID-19 samples.

Germline CDR1 SGHAT, CDR2 FQNNGV. Losses at the gene ends were 4 bases for V and 8 bases for J; bases not matched to a gene: 2. This CDR3 spans 12 amino acids. The repertoire was sequenced with immunoSEQ multiplex PCR; TCRdb's copy has only in-frame clones and lacks some. The table lists roughly 120,000 clones, about 92% of them singletons, with roughly 3.7% in the top ten. The source material was peripheral blood. The rearrangement links TRBV11-2 to TRBJ2-1; 7 nucleotides line up with TRBD2. The TCR was taken from a man over 45 with active COVID-19. CDR3 nucleotide sequence: TGTGCCAGCAGCTCGGCGGGGGATGAGCAGTTCTTC. It specifies CASSSAGDEQFF.